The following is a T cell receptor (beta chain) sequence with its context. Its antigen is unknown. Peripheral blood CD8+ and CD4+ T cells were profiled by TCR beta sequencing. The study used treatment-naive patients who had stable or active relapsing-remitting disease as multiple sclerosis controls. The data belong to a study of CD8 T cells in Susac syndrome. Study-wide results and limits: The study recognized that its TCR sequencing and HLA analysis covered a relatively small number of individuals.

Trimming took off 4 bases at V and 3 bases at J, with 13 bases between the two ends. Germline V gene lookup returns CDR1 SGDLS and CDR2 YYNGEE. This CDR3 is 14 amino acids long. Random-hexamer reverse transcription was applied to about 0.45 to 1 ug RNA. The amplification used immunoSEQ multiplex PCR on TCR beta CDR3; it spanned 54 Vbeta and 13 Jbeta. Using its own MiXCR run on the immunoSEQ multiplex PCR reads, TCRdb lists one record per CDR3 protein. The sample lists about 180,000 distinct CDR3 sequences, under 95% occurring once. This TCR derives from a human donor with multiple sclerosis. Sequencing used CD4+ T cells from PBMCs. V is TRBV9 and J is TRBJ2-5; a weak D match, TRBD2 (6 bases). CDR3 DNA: TGTGCCAGCAGCCCAGGTCAGCGGGAAGAGACCCAGTACTTC. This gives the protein CASSPGQREETQYF.